These 24 T cell receptor beta chains were sequenced from one sample in a study of T cell responses to AZD1222 COVID-19 vaccine. TCRdb's table, derived via immunoSEQ multiplex PCR, lists solely in-frame clones and lacks some. The sample has 100,000 to 120,000 clones, 85% to 90% seen once. This specimen was peripheral blood, taken 28 days after the second AZD1222 dose. These receptors were taken from an adult who received the AZD1222 COVID-19 vaccine.

The chain has TRBV7-3 and TRBJ1-1; a possible D gene is TRBD1 (5 bases). Trimming took 4 bases from V and 1 from J, leaving 16 bases between them. CDR1 and CDR2 from the germline V gene are SGHTA and FQGTGA. This CDR3 spans 16 amino acids. CDR3 sequence reads: CASSSKPGRRNTEAFF. The CDR3 DNA reads as TGTGCCAGCAGCTCCAAACCGGGACGGAGGAACACTGAAGCTTTCTTT.

The chain employs TRBV19 and TRBJ2-3; 7 nucleotides align to TRBD1. Germline CDR1 is LNHDA and CDR2 is SQIVND (reference sequence). Trimming at V came to 8 bases and at J to 2 bases, leaving 10 bases not matched to a gene. CDR3 length: 15 amino acids. The DNA for the CDR3 is TGTGCCAGTGGGGACCAGGGGGTTGACACAGATACGCAGTATTTT. This gives the protein CASGDQGVDTDTQYF.

The chain recombines TRBV19 with TRBJ2-1, with D tentatively TRBD1 or TRBD2 (5 bases each). The CDR3 extends over 14 amino acids. V was trimmed by 1 base and J by 6 bases, leaving 10 bases between them. Germline V CDR1 and CDR2: LNHDA, SQIVND (reference sequence). CDR3 protein: CASSIVGDLNEQFF. CDR3 nucleotides: TGTGCCAGTAGTATAGTAGGGGACCTCAATGAGCAGTTCTTC.

The V gene is TRBV7-9, the J gene TRBJ2-2, with D maybe TRBD1 (6 bases). This CDR3 region has 14 residues. V was trimmed by 5 bases and J by 7 bases, leaving 14 bases between them. CDR1 SEHNR and CDR2 FQNEAQ come from the germline V gene (reference sequence). CDR3 residues: CASSLQGTDGELFF. The CDR3 bases are TGTGCCAGCAGCCTCCAGGGGACCGACGGGGAGCTGTTTTTT.

V is TRBV28 and J is TRBJ1-2; tentative D call: TRBD1 (5 bases). V lost 5 bases, J lost 3 bases, and 10 bases lay in between. This CDR3 spans 13 amino acids. The germline V gene encodes CDR1 MDHEN and CDR2 SYDVKM. In DNA, the CDR3 is TGTGCCAGCAGTACAGGAACATACTATGGCTACACCTTC. Protein: CASSTGTYYGYTF.

The chain carries TRBV5-1 and TRBJ1-1; D is perhaps TRBD1 (6 bases). V dropped 2 bases and J dropped 9 bases, with 17 bases sitting between them. The CDR3 runs to 14 residues. Germline loops: CDR1 SGHRS, CDR2 YFSETQ. The CDR3 reads CASSFGQSTLQAFF. DNA of the CDR3: TGCGCCAGCAGCTTCGGACAGTCGACCCTCCAAGCTTTCTTT.

The V call is TRBV2, the J call TRBJ1-2; D remains unclear. Germline CDR1 and CDR2: SNHLY and FYNNEI. The CDR3 extends over 13 amino acids. V lost 4 bases and J 6 bases, leaving 12 bases between the germline ends. The CDR3 region has the DNA TGTGCCAGCAGTGTTGGCGCCTTAAATGGCTACACCTTC. Amino acid sequence: CASSVGALNGYTF.

This chain connects TRBV6-5 to TRBJ1-1, with 9 positions matching TRBD1. The CDR3 contains 13 residues. V gave up 10 bases and J gave up 0 bases; unmatched junction bases: 3. Germline V gene lookup returns CDR1 MNHEY and CDR2 SVGAGI. The CDR3 loop is CATGDRVNTEAFF. CDR3 coding DNA: TGTGCCACCGGGGACAGGGTGAACACTGAAGCTTTCTTT.

This clone was seen a single time. The chain is built from TRBV27 and TRBJ2-7, with D possibly being TRBD1 (6 bases). Germline CDR1 reads MNHEY; CDR2 reads SMNVEV (reference sequence). Trimming stripped 5 bases from V and 3 bases from J, with 8 bases between. The length of the CDR3 is 12 residues. CDR3: CASSGTLYEQYF. CDR3 nucleotide sequence: TGTGCCAGCAGTGGGACACTCTACGAGCAGTACTTC.

The chain uses TRBV4-1 and TRBJ2-7, with D maybe TRBD1 (5 bases). Germline V CDR1 and CDR2: MGHRA, YSYEKL. The V end lost 4 bases, the J end lost 2 bases, and 9 bases lay between the germline ends. The CDR3 consists of 13 residues. CDR3 sequence: CASSPQGAYEQYF. DNA of the CDR3: TGCGCCAGCAGCCCTCAAGGGGCCTACGAGCAGTACTTC.

This sequence joins TRBV7-9 and TRBJ1-1; 7 positions match TRBD1. This CDR3 has 15 amino acids. The trim removed 5 bases at V and 3 bases at J, leaving 9 bases unmatched. Looked up from germline, CDR1 is SEHNR and CDR2 is FQNEAQ (reference sequence). In DNA form, the CDR3 reads TGTGCCAGCAGCGTCAGGGGGGGGCCGGACACTGAAGCTTTCTTT. It translates to CASSVRGGPDTEAFF.

This chain connects TRBV11-2 to TRBJ2-1; no definite D call. The length of the CDR3 is 14 residues. V was trimmed by 2 bases and J by 4 bases, leaving 9 bases between them. Germline CDR1 reads SGHAT; CDR2 reads FQNNGV. CDR3 protein: CASSLSGRYNEQFF. The CDR3 DNA follows: TGTGCCAGCAGCTTATCAGGCAGGTACAATGAGCAGTTCTTC.

On this clone itself: Other DNA sequences in this specimen translate into the identical CDR3. The chain recombines TRBV4-1 with TRBJ1-1; D ambiguous. The V gene lost 0 bases and the J gene lost 6 bases, with 11 bases spanning the gap. Germline V gene data show CDR1 as MGHRA and CDR2 as YSYEKL. The CDR3 extends over 14 amino acids. CDR3 amino acids: CASSQDSAEAEAFF. Written as DNA, the CDR3 is TGCGCCAGCAGCCAAGATTCTGCTGAGGCTGAAGCTTTCTTT.

The chain is built from TRBV11-1 and TRBJ2-4, with a weak D call TRBD1 (5 bases). V was cut by 4 bases and J by 0 bases, with 10 bases left in between. The germline CDR1 and CDR2 sequences are SGHAT and FQDESV (reference sequence). The CDR3 sequence is 15 residues long. The CDR3 DNA reads as TGTGCCAGCAGCTCTGGGGCGGTAGCCAAAAACATTCAGTACTTC. This encodes CASSSGAVAKNIQYF.

The rearrangement joins TRBV6-5 to TRBJ2-7; TRBD1 might be the D (6 bases). Trimming pared 4 bases from V and 3 bases from J, leaving 16 bases between. Germline loops: CDR1 MNHEY, CDR2 SVGAGI. The CDR3 length is 15 residues. The CDR3 region is CASSFTGFGSYEQYF. The CDR3 DNA is TGTGCCAGCAGTTTTACAGGGTTTGGAAGCTACGAGCAGTACTTC.

The chain carries TRBV10-3 and TRBJ2-1; 8 bases agree with TRBD2. Germline loops: CDR1 ENHRY, CDR2 SYGVKD. V lost 6 bases to trimming and J lost 4 bases; unmatched junction nucleotides: 8. There are 15 residues in the CDR3. The CDR3 sequence is CAISLTSGWYNEQFF. CDR3 DNA sequence: TGTGCCATCAGCCTCACTAGCGGCTGGTACAATGAGCAGTTCTTC.

V gene TRBV29-1 combines with J gene TRBJ1-4; 9 bases are shared with TRBD1. Germline V gives CDR1 SQVTM, CDR2 ANQGSEA. The V gene end was trimmed by 7 bases and the J gene end by 10 bases; junction bases not matched to a gene: 13. CDR3 size: 14 residues. The CDR3 sequence is CSATPGQGYGKLFF. CDR3 nucleotide sequence: TGCAGCGCTACACCGGGACAGGGATATGGAAAACTGTTTTTT.

This chain joins TRBV4-2 and TRBJ1-5, with a weak D call TRBD1 (5 bases). This CDR3 region has 13 residues. CDR1 and CDR2 from the germline V gene are LGHNA and YNFKEQ. Trimming left V 1 base short and J 6 bases short, with 7 bases between. The CDR3 here is CASSQVGGQPQHF. The CDR3 nucleotides are TGTGCCAGCAGCCAAGTGGGGGGTCAGCCCCAGCATTTT.

V usage is TRBV18 and J usage is TRBJ1-3; TRBD1 aligns across 9 bases. With V trimmed by 5 bases and J by 1 base, 0 bases remained unmatched. CDR3 length: 14 amino acids. The germline V gene encodes CDR1 KGHSH and CDR2 LQKENI. The chain's CDR3 is CASSGQGSGNTIYF. The CDR3 nucleotides read TGTGCCAGCTCAGGACAGGGGTCTGGAAACACCATATATTTT.

This sequence joins TRBV7-9 and TRBJ1-1, with 8 bases aligning to TRBD1. Germline V gives CDR1 SEHNR, CDR2 FQNEAQ (reference sequence). This CDR3 has 16 residues. With V trimmed by 5 bases and J by 7 bases, 15 bases remained unmatched. CDR3 in DNA: TGTGCCAGCAGCCAAACCCAGGGGGCGGGGTGGGGTGAAGCTTTCTTT. This codes for CASSQTQGAGWGEAFF.

The rearrangement uses TRBV19 and TRBJ1-2; 7 positions match TRBD1. V lost 5 bases, J lost 0 bases, and 6 bases stayed unmatched. Germline V gives CDR1 LNHDA, CDR2 SQIVND (reference sequence). The CDR3 spans 15 residues. As DNA, the CDR3 is TGTGCCAGTAGTTTAAGACAGGGACCTAACTATGGCTACACCTTC. Encoded protein: CASSLRQGPNYGYTF.

The genes are TRBV23-1 and TRBJ1-5; D gene unclear. TRBV23-1 counts as an open reading frame of uncertain function. The V gene lost 7 bases and the J gene lost 0 bases, with 7 bases spanning the gap. CDR3 size: 13 residues. The CDR3 DNA follows: TGCGCCAGCACGACGGATAGCAATCAGCCCCAGCATTTT. Translating it yields CASTTDSNQPQHF.

This clone was seen a single time. The chain joins TRBV5-1 to TRBJ1-2, with unresolved D. This CDR3 is 14 amino acids long. Germline loops: CDR1 SGHRS, CDR2 YFSETQ. Trimming took off 0 bases at V and 8 bases at J, with 14 bases between the two ends. CDR3 sequence: CASSLGAGGQGYTF. The CDR3 DNA reads as TGCGCCAGCAGCTTGGGGGCCGGAGGGCAAGGCTACACCTTC.

Comment on this clone: This sample also contains other DNA sequences that code for the same CDR3. The chain uses TRBV7-9 and TRBJ1-2; D is ambiguous. The CDR3 is made up of 14 amino acids. In germline, CDR1 is SEHNR, CDR2 FQNEAQ (reference sequence). Trimming shortened V by 1 base and J by 3 bases, and 9 bases separated the two germline ends. CDR3 bases: TGTGCCAGCAGCTTAGTAGGCCGGGACTATGGCTACACCTTC. Its translation is CASSLVGRDYGYTF.